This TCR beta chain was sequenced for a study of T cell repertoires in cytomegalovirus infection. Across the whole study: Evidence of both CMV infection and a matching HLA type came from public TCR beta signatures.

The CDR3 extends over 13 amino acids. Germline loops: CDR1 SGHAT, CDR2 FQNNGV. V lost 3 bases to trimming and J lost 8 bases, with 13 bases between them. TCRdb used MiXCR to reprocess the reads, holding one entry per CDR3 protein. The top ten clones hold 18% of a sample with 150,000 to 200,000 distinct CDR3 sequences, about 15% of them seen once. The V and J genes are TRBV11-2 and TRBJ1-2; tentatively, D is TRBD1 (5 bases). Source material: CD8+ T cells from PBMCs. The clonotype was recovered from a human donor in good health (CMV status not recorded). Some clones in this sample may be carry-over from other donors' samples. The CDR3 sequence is CASSFGAGGGYTF. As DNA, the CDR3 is TGTGCCAGCAGCTTTGGTGCTGGGGGAGGCTACACCTTC.